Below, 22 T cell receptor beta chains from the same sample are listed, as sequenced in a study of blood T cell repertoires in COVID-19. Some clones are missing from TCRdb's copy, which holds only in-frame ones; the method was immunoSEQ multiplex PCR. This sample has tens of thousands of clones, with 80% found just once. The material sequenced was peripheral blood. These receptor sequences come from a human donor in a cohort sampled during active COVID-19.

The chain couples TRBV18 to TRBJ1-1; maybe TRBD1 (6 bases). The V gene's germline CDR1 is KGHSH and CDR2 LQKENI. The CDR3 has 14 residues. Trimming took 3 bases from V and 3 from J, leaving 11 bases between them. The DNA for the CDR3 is TGTGCCAGCTCACCCCAGGGGAGGGACACTGAAGCTTTCTTT. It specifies CASSPQGRDTEAFF.

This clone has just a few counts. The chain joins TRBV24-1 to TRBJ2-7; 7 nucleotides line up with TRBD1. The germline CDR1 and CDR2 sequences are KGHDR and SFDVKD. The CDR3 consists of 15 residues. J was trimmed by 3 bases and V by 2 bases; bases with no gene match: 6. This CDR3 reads CATSDSRDSHYEQYF. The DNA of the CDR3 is TGTGCCACCAGTGATTCTAGGGACAGCCACTACGAGCAGTACTTC.

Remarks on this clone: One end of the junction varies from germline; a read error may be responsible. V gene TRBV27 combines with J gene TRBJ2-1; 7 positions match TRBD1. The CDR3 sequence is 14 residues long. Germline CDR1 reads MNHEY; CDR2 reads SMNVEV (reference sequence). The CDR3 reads CASGLGGVYNEQFF. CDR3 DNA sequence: TGTGCCAGCGGTTTAGGGGGCGTCTACAATGAGCAGTTCTTC.

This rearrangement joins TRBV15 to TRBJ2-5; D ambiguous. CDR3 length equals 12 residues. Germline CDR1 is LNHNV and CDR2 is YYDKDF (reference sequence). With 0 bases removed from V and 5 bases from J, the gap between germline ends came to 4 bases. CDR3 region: CATSRDPETQYF. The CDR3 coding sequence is TGTGCCACCAGCAGAGATCCGGAGACCCAGTACTTC.

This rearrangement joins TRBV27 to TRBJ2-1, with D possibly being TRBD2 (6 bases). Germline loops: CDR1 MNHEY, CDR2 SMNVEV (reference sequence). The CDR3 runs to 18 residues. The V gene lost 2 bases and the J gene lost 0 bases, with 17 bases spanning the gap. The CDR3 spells CASSLRESPRSSYNEQFF. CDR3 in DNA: TGTGCCAGCAGTTTACGGGAGAGTCCCCGGAGCTCCTACAATGAGCAGTTCTTC.

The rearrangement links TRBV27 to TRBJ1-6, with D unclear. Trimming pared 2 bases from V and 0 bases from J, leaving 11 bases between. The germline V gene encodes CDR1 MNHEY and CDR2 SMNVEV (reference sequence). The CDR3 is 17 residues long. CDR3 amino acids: CASSLDAGPSYNSPLHF. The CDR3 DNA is TGTGCCAGCAGTTTAGATGCAGGTCCCTCCTATAATTCACCCCTCCACTTT.

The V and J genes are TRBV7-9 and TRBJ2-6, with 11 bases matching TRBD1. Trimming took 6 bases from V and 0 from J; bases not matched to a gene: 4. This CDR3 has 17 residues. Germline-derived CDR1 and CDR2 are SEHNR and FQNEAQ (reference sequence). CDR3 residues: CASSSGTGGSGANVLTF. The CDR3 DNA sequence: TGTGCCAGCAGTTCCGGGACAGGGGGCTCTGGGGCCAACGTCCTGACTTTC.

CDR3 sequence (DNA): TGTGCCAGTAGTCCCCTGGCGGGAGGGCCAAGCGAGCAGTACTTC. Amino acid sequence: CASSPLAGGPSEQYF. The genes are TRBV19 and TRBJ2-7; 9 bases align to TRBD2. The germline gives CDR1 LNHDA, CDR2 SQIVND (reference sequence). V lost 5 bases, J lost 6 bases, and 11 bases stayed unmatched. There are 15 residues in the CDR3.

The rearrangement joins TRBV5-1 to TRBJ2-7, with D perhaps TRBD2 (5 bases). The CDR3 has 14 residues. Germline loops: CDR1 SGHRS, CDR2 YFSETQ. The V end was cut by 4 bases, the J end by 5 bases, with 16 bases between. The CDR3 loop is CASSRGGARDEQYF. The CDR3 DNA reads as TGCGCCAGCAGCCGAGGTGGAGCGAGGGACGAGCAGTACTTC. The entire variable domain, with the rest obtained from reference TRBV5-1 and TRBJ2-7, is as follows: KAGVTQTPRYLIKTRGQQVTLSCSPISGHRSVSWYQQTPGQGLQFLFEYFSETQRNKGNFPGRFSGRQFSNSRSEMNVSTLELGDSALYLCASSRGGARDEQYFGPGTRLTVT.

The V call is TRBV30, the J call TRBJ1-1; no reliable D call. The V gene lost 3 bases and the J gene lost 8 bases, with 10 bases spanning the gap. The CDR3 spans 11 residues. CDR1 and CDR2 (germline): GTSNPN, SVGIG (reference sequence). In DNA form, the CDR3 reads TGTGCCTGGAGGGCCGGGAGGGAAGCTTTCTTT. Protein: CAWRAGREAFF.

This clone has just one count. CDR3 DNA: TGTGCCAGCAGTTTAACGGGACAGGGTTGGACTGAAGCTTTCTTT. Amino acid sequence: CASSLTGQGWTEAFF. The chain is built from TRBV27 and TRBJ1-1; 9 bases align to TRBD1. Germline CDR1 is MNHEY and CDR2 is SMNVEV (reference sequence). This CDR3 is built from 15 residues. V lost 2 bases to trimming and J lost 5 bases; unmatched junction nucleotides: 6.

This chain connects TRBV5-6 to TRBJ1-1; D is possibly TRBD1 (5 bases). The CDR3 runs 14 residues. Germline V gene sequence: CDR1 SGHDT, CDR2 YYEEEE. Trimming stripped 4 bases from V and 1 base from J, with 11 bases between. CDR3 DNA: TGTGCCAGCAGCCGGCCGACAGCGAACACTGAAGCTTTCTTT. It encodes CASSRPTANTEAFF. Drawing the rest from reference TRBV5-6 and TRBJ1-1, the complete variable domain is DAGVTQSPTHLIKTRGQQVTLRCSPKSGHDTVSWYQQALGQGPQFIFQYYEEEERQRGNFPDRFSGHQFPNYSSELNVNALLLGDSALYLCASSRPTANTEAFFGQGTRLTVV.

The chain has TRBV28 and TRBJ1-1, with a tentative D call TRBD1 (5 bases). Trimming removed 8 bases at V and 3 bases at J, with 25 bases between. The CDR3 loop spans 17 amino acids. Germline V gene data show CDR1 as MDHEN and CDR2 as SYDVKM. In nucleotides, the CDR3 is TGTGCCAGCTCGCGCCTGGGATCCTGGGGGGGTGACACTGAAGCTTTCTTT. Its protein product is CASSRLGSWGGDTEAFF.

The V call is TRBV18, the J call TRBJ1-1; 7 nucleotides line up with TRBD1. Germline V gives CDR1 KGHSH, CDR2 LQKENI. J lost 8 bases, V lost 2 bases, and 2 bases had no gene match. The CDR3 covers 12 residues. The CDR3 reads CASSPETGEAFF. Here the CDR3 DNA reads TGTGCCAGCTCACCAGAGACAGGGGAAGCTTTCTTT.

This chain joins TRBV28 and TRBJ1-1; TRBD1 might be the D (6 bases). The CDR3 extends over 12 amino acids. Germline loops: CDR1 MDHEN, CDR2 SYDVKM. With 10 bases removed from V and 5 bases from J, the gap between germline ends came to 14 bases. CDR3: CAIKDGTTEAFF. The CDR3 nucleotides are TGTGCCATCAAAGACGGGACAACTGAAGCTTTCTTT.

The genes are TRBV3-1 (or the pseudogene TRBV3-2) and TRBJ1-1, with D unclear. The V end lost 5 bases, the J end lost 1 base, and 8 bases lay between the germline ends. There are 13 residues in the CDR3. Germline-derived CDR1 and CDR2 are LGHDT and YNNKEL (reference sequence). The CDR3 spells CASSSGGNTEAFF. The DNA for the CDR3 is TGTGCCAGCAGCTCTGGAGGGAACACTGAAGCTTTCTTT.

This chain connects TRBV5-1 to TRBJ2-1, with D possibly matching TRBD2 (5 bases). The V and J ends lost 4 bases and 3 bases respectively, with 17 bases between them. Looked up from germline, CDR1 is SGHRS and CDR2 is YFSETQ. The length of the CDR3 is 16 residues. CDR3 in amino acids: CASSPGLLRVYNEQFF. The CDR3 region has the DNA TGCGCCAGCAGCCCCGGCCTGTTGCGGGTCTACAATGAGCAGTTCTTC. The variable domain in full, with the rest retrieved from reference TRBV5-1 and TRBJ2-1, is KAGVTQTPRYLIKTRGQQVTLSCSPISGHRSVSWYQQTPGQGLQFLFEYFSETQRNKGNFPGRFSGRQFSNSRSEMNVSTLELGDSALYLCASSPGLLRVYNEQFFGPGTRLTVL.

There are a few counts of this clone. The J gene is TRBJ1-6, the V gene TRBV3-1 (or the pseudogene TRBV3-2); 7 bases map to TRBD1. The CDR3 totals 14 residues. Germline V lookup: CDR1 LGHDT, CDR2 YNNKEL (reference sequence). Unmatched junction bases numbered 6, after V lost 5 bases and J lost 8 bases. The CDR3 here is CASSFLQGDSPLHF. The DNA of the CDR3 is TGTGCCAGCAGCTTTCTTCAGGGGGATTCACCCCTCCACTTT.

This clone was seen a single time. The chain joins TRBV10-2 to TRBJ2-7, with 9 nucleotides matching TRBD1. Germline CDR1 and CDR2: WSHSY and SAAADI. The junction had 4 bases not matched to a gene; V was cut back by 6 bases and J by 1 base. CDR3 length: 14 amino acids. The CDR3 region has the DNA TGCGCCAGCAGAGCCGGGACAGGGTCCTACGAGCAGTACTTC. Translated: CASRAGTGSYEQYF.

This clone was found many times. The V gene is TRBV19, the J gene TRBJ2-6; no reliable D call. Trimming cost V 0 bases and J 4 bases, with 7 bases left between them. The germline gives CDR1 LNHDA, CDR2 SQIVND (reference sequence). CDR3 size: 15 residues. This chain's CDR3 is CASSIDLVGANVLTF. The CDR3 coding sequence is TGTGCCAGTAGTATAGATCTCGTAGGGGCCAACGTCCTGACTTTC.

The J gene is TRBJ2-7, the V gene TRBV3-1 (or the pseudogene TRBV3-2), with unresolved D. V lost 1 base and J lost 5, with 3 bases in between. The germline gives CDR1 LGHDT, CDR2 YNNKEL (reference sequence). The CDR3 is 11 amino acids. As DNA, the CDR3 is TGTGCCAGCAGCCAAGGAGACGAGCAGTACTTC. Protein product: CASSQGDEQYF.

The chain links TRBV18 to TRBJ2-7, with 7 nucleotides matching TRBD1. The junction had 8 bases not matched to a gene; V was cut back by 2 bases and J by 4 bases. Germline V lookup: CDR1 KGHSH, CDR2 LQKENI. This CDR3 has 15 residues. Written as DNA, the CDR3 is TGTGCCAGCTCACCAGGAGCAGGGGGAATTTACGAGCAGTACTTC. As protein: CASSPGAGGIYEQYF.